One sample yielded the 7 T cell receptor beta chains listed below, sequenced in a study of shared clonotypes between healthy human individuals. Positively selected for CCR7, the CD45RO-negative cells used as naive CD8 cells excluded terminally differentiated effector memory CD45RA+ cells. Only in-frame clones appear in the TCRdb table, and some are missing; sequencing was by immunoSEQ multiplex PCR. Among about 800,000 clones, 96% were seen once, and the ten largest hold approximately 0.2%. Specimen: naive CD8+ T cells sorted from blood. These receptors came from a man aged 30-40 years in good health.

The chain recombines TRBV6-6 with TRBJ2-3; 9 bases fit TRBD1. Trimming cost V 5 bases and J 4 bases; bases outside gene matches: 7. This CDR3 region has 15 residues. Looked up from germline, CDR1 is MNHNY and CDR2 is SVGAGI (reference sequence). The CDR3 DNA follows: TGTGCCAGCAGTGACCGGGACAGGGAGGCAGATACGCAGTATTTT. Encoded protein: CASSDRDREADTQYF.

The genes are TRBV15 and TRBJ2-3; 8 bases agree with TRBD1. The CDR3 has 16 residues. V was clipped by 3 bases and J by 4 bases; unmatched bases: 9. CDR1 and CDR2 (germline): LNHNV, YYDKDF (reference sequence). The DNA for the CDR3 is TGTGCCACCAGCAGCGACGGACAGGGACTGCCAGATACGCAGTATTTT. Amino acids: CATSSDGQGLPDTQYF.

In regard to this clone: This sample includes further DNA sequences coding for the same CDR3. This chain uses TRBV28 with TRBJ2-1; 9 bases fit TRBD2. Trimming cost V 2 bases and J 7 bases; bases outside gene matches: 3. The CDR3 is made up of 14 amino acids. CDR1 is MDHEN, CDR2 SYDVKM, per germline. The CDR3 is CASSLGTSYNEQFF. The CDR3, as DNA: TGTGCCAGCAGTTTAGGGACTAGCTATAATGAGCAGTTCTTC.

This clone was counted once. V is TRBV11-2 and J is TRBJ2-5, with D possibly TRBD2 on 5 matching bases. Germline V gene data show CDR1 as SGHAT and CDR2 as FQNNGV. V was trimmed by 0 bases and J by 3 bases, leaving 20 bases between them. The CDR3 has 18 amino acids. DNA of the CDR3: TGTGCCAGCAGCTTAGATGGGATATATGAGCGGAAGAAAGAGACCCAGTACTTC. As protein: CASSLDGIYERKKETQYF.

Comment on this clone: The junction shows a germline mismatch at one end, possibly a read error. The CDR3 DNA reads as TGTGCTAGCAGCTTATCCCCTAGCGTCAGCTACAATGAGCAGTTCTTC. Its protein product is CASSLSPSVSYNEQFF. V is TRBV7-7 and J is TRBJ2-1; possible D gene TRBD2, 6 bases. CDR3 length equals 16 residues. Germline CDR1 and CDR2: SSHAT and FNYEAQ (reference sequence).

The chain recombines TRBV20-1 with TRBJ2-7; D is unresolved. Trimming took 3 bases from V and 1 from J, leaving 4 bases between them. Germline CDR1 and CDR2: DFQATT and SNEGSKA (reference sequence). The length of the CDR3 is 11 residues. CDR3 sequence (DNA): TGCAGTGCTAGTTTTTCCTACGAGCAGTACTTC. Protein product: CSASFSYEQYF.

The CDR3 bases are TGCGCCAGCCGGGCTTTCGGGACAGGGGTCGGGGAGCTGTTTTTT. It encodes CASRAFGTGVGELFF. The V call is TRBV10-2, the J call TRBJ2-2; 10 nucleotides align to TRBD1. V lost 8 bases and J lost 7; bases outside the gene matches: 10. The CDR3 consists of 15 residues. Germline CDR1 and CDR2: WSHSY and SAAADI.